The 30 T cell receptor beta chains below come from one sample, sequenced in a study of blood T cell repertoires in COVID-19. The data were produced by immunoSEQ multiplex PCR, yet TCRdb's version contains in-frame clones alone and is incomplete. The sample includes 450,000 or so clones, 89% of them seen just once. Material: peripheral blood. All receptors come from a woman aged 40 to 55 with COVID-19, enrolled during active disease.

In DNA form, the CDR3 reads TGCGCCAGCAGCTTGGCCGGGGGAGGGCCCCTCGAGCAGTACTTC. This codes for CASSLAGGGPLEQYF. The rearrangement uses TRBV5-1 and TRBJ2-7, with 7 bases fitting TRBD2. The CDR3 totals 15 residues. V shed 0 bases and J 6 bases; nucleotides not matched to a gene: 9. Germline V lookup: CDR1 SGHRS, CDR2 YFSETQ.

The V and J genes are TRBV4-2 and TRBJ1-4; TRBD1 matches 8 bases. CDR1 LGHNA and CDR2 YNFKEQ come from the germline V gene. This CDR3 contains 16 residues. V shed 3 bases and J 7 bases; nucleotides not matched to a gene: 10. The CDR3 loop reads CASSQEGQAKGEKLFF. DNA of the CDR3: TGTGCCAGCAGCCAGGAGGGACAGGCCAAGGGTGAAAAACTGTTTTTT.

The chain employs TRBV6-5 and TRBJ1-3; no clear D gene. The CDR3 length is 12 residues. In germline, CDR1 is MNHEY, CDR2 SVGAGI. Trimming removed 6 bases from V and 5 bases from J, with 8 bases in between. The CDR3 DNA follows: TGTGCCAGCAGGAGTTTGAGAAACACCATATATTTT. Amino acids: CASRSLRNTIYF.

The chain is built from TRBV5-5 and TRBJ1-4; maybe TRBD1 (5 bases). Trimming took off 1 base at V and 8 bases at J, with 15 bases between the two ends. The CDR3 contains 15 residues. Germline values: CDR1 SGHKS, CDR2 YYEKEE (reference sequence). The CDR3 bases are TGTGCCAGCAGCTTGTCTTGGGGGGTTCGAGAAAAACTGTTTTTT. Amino acids: CASSLSWGVREKLFF.

J is TRBJ1-3 and V is TRBV30; no reliable D call. The germline CDR1 and CDR2 sequences are GTSNPN and SVGIG (reference sequence). This CDR3 comprises 12 residues. The V end was cut by 4 bases, the J end by 1 base, with 5 bases between. In nucleotides, the CDR3 is TGTGCCTGGACCTATTCTGGAAACACCATATATTTT. It codes for CAWTYSGNTIYF.

The chain has TRBV7-3 and TRBJ2-3; TRBD2 matches 7 bases. CDR1 is SGHTA, CDR2 FQGTGA, per germline. Losses at the gene ends were 5 bases for V and 2 bases for J; bases not matched to a gene: 7. This CDR3 is 15 amino acids long. The CDR3: CASSEEGTNTDTQYF. The CDR3 DNA reads as TGTGCCAGCAGCGAAGAAGGGACTAACACAGATACGCAGTATTTT. The full variable domain, its missing parts supplied by reference TRBV7-3 and TRBJ2-3, is GAGVSQTPSNKVTEKGKYVELRCDPISGHTALYWYRQSLGQGPEFLIYFQGTGAADDSGLPNDRFFAVRPEGSVSTLKIQRTERGDSAVYLCASSEEGTNTDTQYFGPGTRLTVL.

The chain joins TRBV5-1 to TRBJ1-6; D remains ambiguous. The CDR3 is 14 residues long. The V end was cut by 0 bases, the J end by 5 bases, with 6 bases between. The germline CDR1 and CDR2 sequences are SGHRS and YFSETQ. The CDR3 region is CASSLVEDNSPLHF. CDR3 in DNA: TGCGCCAGCAGCTTGGTAGAAGATAATTCACCCCTCCACTTT.

CDR3 nucleotide sequence: TGTGCCAGCAGCCAATCTAGCAGCAATCAGCCCCAGCATTTT. Translating gives CASSQSSSNQPQHF. V gene TRBV14 combines with J gene TRBJ1-5; D not certain. The CDR3 spans 14 residues. Trimming stripped 2 bases from V and 1 base from J, with 6 bases between. CDR1 is SGHDN and CDR2 is FVKESK in the germline V gene.

This clone was observed once. This chain uses TRBV3-1 (or the pseudogene TRBV3-2) with TRBJ2-7; 8 bases are a match to TRBD1. CDR1 and CDR2 from the germline V gene are LGHDT and YNNKEL (reference sequence). Losses at the gene ends were 0 bases for V and 5 bases for J; bases not matched to a gene: 9. This CDR3 is 16 amino acids long. The CDR3 bases are TGTGCCAGCAGCCAAGACCCGGCAGGGGGCTTCCACGAGCAGTACTTC. Translating gives CASSQDPAGGFHEQYF.

The chain uses TRBV5-1 and TRBJ2-1, with D possibly matching TRBD2 (6 bases). Looked up from germline, CDR1 is SGHRS and CDR2 is YFSETQ. This CDR3 has 15 residues. Trimming took 0 bases from V and 4 from J, leaving 11 bases between them. CDR3 protein: CASSLDASEYNEQFF. CDR3 nucleotides: TGCGCCAGCAGCTTGGACGCTAGCGAATACAATGAGCAGTTCTTC.

The V call is TRBV5-1, the J call TRBJ1-4; TRBD1 matches 9 bases. The junction had 7 bases not matched to a gene; V was cut back by 4 bases and J by 0 bases. Germline V gene sequence: CDR1 SGHRS, CDR2 YFSETQ. This CDR3 has 17 amino acids. CDR3 sequence reads: CASSIGTGKATNEKLFF. DNA for the CDR3: TGCGCCAGCAGCATCGGGACAGGGAAAGCAACTAATGAAAAACTGTTTTTT.

DNA of the CDR3: TGTGCCAGCTCGCGGTTCGGCTACGAGCAGTACTTC. This gives the protein CASSRFGYEQYF. The chain couples TRBV12-3 or TRBV12-4 to TRBJ2-7; D gene ambiguous. With 8 bases removed from V and 3 bases from J, the gap between germline ends came to 11 bases. The CDR3 has 12 residues.

The chain uses TRBV5-4 and TRBJ2-3, with unresolved D. CDR1 and CDR2 (germline): SGHNT, YYREEE (reference sequence). The CDR3 length is 15 residues. V was clipped by 0 bases and J by 3 bases, with 11 bases between them. CDR3 sequence (DNA): TGTGCCAGCAGCTTGGAACCTCTTACTACAGATACGCAGTATTTT. Its translation is CASSLEPLTTDTQYF.

The chain recombines TRBV7-6 with TRBJ1-1; TRBD1 agrees at 10 bases. The germline CDR1 and CDR2 sequences are SGHVS and FNYEAQ. This CDR3 region has 15 residues. V trimming: 3 bases; J trimming: 2 bases; junction bases outside the gene matches: 3. This CDR3 reads CASSFGDRGNTEAFF. CDR3 DNA sequence: TGTGCCAGCAGCTTTGGGGACAGGGGAAACACTGAAGCTTTCTTT.

The chain carries TRBV5-6 and TRBJ2-7; 7 bases fit TRBD1. CDR1 is SGHDT and CDR2 is YYEEEE in the germline V gene. Trimming at V came to 2 bases and at J to 5 bases, leaving 7 bases not matched to a gene. This CDR3 comprises 14 residues. The CDR3 sequence is CASSFIEGADEQYF. The CDR3 nucleotides are TGTGCCAGCAGCTTCATTGAGGGGGCGGACGAGCAGTACTTC.

The rearrangement links TRBV7-9 to TRBJ2-1; D might be TRBD1 (6 bases). The CDR3 is 15 amino acids. Between the trimmed V and J ends, which lost 8 bases and 1 base, there was a span of 15 bases. Germline loops: CDR1 SEHNR, CDR2 FQNEAQ (reference sequence). The CDR3 DNA sequence: TGTGCCAGCCATACTTCCGACAGGTCCTACAATGAGCAGTTCTTC. It is translated as CASHTSDRSYNEQFF.

The gene calls are TRBV15 and TRBJ2-7; D call uncertain. V shed 0 bases and J shed 7 bases, with 16 bases lying between them. This CDR3 contains 15 residues. In germline, CDR1 is LNHNV, CDR2 YYDKDF (reference sequence). CDR3 sequence (DNA): TGTGCCACCAGCAGAGATCTGGCAGGAAGTGGAGAGCAGTACTTC. Amino acid sequence: CATSRDLAGSGEQYF.

This clone was found once. V is TRBV5-1 and J is TRBJ2-7, with a weak D call TRBD2 (6 bases). The CDR3 contains 13 residues. CDR1 and CDR2 from the germline V gene are SGHRS and YFSETQ. Trimming removed 5 bases at V and 13 bases at J, with 22 bases between. CDR3 nucleotide sequence: TGCGCCAGCAGTCTTACCGAACCGGGACTGCCTTACTTC. Its protein product is CASSLTEPGLPYF.

The chain is built from TRBV19 and TRBJ2-7; the D gene is possibly TRBD1 (5 bases). Germline values: CDR1 LNHDA, CDR2 SQIVND (reference sequence). V was trimmed by 5 bases and J by 2 bases, leaving 16 bases between them. CDR3 length: 15 residues. The CDR3 is CASSGVEGVAYEQYF. The CDR3 DNA sequence: TGTGCCAGTAGTGGCGTGGAAGGGGTTGCCTACGAGCAGTACTTC. Supplemented by reference TRBV19 and TRBJ2-7, the full variable domain reads DGGITQSPKYLFRKEGQNVTLSCEQNLNHDAMYWYRQDPGQGLRLIYYSQIVNDFQKGDIAEGYSVSREKKESFPLTVTSAQKNPTAFYLCASSGVEGVAYEQYFGPGTRLTVT.

The table lists this clone with a count of one. V gene TRBV18 combines with J gene TRBJ1-5, with D unclear. In germline, CDR1 is KGHSH, CDR2 LQKENI. The length of the CDR3 is 14 residues. Trimming removed 8 bases at V and 4 bases at J, with 15 bases between. The CDR3 bases are TGTGCCAGCAACACGGGTCTAGCAAATCAGCCCCAGCATTTT. As protein: CASNTGLANQPQHF.

The chain has TRBV6-5 and TRBJ1-4; D unresolved. The CDR3 is 14 amino acids. Germline V lookup: CDR1 MNHEY, CDR2 SVGAGI. The ends were cut back, 8 bases at V and 2 bases at J, with 12 bases in the middle. The CDR3 DNA is TGTGCCAGCGGTTTCGGAGGCACTAATGAAAAACTGTTTTTT. Residues: CASGFGGTNEKLFF.

This clone turned up a few times. V gene TRBV7-3 combines with J gene TRBJ2-7; 8 bases are a match to TRBD1. Germline assignment: CDR1 SGHTA and CDR2 FQGTGA. The CDR3 spans 13 residues. The ends lost 5 bases at V and 1 base at J; junction bases unmatched: 1. CDR3 bases: TGTGCCAGCAGCGGGACAGGATCCTACGAGCAGTACTTC. Its protein is CASSGTGSYEQYF.

The chain employs TRBV5-4 and TRBJ1-2; 8 bases align to TRBD1. The CDR3 loop spans 16 amino acids. Germline CDR1 and CDR2: SGHNT and YYREEE (reference sequence). J was trimmed by 3 bases and V by 0 bases; bases with no gene match: 7. The CDR3 is CASSLAGGRSYYGYTF. The CDR3 DNA reads as TGTGCCAGCAGCTTGGCAGGGGGCAGGAGCTACTATGGCTACACCTTC.

This chain connects TRBV10-3 to TRBJ1-1; weak D call: TRBD1 (6 bases). Germline V gene data show CDR1 as ENHRY and CDR2 as SYGVKD. The CDR3 has 17 residues. Trimming pared 2 bases from V and 6 bases from J, leaving 22 bases between. As DNA, the CDR3 is TGTGCCATCAGTGAGGTCCGGGCAAACAGGGTAATCCCTGAAGCTTTCTTT. Protein sequence: CAISEVRANRVIPEAFF.

This chain joins TRBV18 and TRBJ1-1; no reliable D call. The CDR3 covers 15 residues. V was cut by 2 bases and J by 0 bases, with 10 bases left in between. Germline CDR1 and CDR2: KGHSH and LQKENI. This CDR3 is CASSPDWQLNTEAFF. The CDR3 nucleotides read TGTGCCAGCTCACCAGATTGGCAGTTGAACACTGAAGCTTTCTTT.

The chain employs TRBV24-1 and TRBJ2-3; 7 nucleotides align to TRBD2. Germline CDR1 and CDR2: KGHDR and SFDVKD. This CDR3 contains 14 residues. V gave up 9 bases and J gave up 6 bases; unmatched junction bases: 11. For the CDR3, the DNA is TGTGCCACCCAAATCAAGGGAGGGGCCGATACGCAGTATTTT. The encoded protein is CATQIKGGADTQYF.

This chain uses TRBV28 with TRBJ1-5; TRBD1 aligns across 7 bases. The CDR3 extends over 14 amino acids. CDR1 and CDR2 from the germline V gene are MDHEN and SYDVKM. The V and J ends lost 6 bases and 9 bases, in that order; junction bases with no gene match: 11. The CDR3 loop reads CASSPGTAQWPQHF. CDR3 DNA: TGTGCCAGCAGCCCCGGGACAGCCCAATGGCCCCAGCATTTT.

V and J are TRBV9 and TRBJ1-3; 8 bases are shared with TRBD1. Trimming at V came to 0 bases and at J to 2 bases, leaving 4 bases not matched to a gene. CDR1 is SGDLS, CDR2 YYNGEE, per germline. The CDR3 runs to 16 residues. In nucleotides, the CDR3 is TGTGCCAGCAGCGTAGCCCAGACAGGGGCTGGAAACACCATATATTTT. It translates to CASSVAQTGAGNTIYF.

The V gene is TRBV11-3, the J gene TRBJ2-1; 8 bases are shared with TRBD2. The junction had 7 bases not matched to a gene; V was cut back by 1 base and J by 8 bases. CDR3 length: 15 amino acids. Germline V lookup: CDR1 SGHNT, CDR2 YENEEA. The CDR3 DNA is TGTGCCAGCAGCTTAGGGGTAGCGGGGTCCGATGAGCAGTTCTTC. Translating gives CASSLGVAGSDEQFF.

As for this clone: The same CDR3 also results from other DNA sequences found in this sample. This chain joins TRBV5-8 and TRBJ1-3, with D unresolved. From germline, CDR1 is SGHTS and CDR2 YDEGEE. Trimming cost V 1 base and J 0 bases, with 2 bases left between them. CDR3 size: 13 residues. CDR3 loop: CASSLLSGNTIYF. DNA of the CDR3: TGTGCCAGCAGCTTGCTCTCTGGAAACACCATATATTTT. Full variable domain (outside the CDR3, taken from reference TRBV5-8 and TRBJ1-3): EAGVTQSPTHLIKTRGQQATLRCSPISGHTSVYWYQQALGLGLQFLLWYDEGEERNRGNFPPRFSGRQFPNYSSELNVNALELEDSALYLCASSLLSGNTIYFGEGSWLTVV.